This T cell receptor beta chain was found in a study of identical twins. The germline V and J ends were trimmed by 6 bases and 2 bases, with 9 bases remaining between them. The CDR3 is 13 residues long. Each CDR3 protein gets one entry after TCRdb re-called the 5' RACE reads with MiXCR. Here the sample spans more than 200,000 distinct CDR3 sequences, roughly 10% being singletons. Many counts were recorded for this clonotype. What was sequenced was memory (CD45RO+) T cells sorted from blood. V usage is TRBV12-3 or TRBV12-4 and J usage is TRBJ2-3; the D gene could be TRBD1 or TRBD2 (5 bases each). The clonotype was recovered from a woman aged 18-29 years in good health. The CDR3 DNA reads TGTGCCAGCAGACTTGGGACCACAGATACGCAGTATTTT. Translated: CASRLGTTDTQYF.